What follows are 29 T cell receptor beta chains derived from one specimen sequenced in a study of T cells in women clearing cervical HPV infection. Generated by immunoSEQ multiplex PCR, the TCRdb table keeps only in-frame clones and is missing some. This sample's table reports 15,000 to 20,000 clones. Sequencing was performed on blood buffy coat. These receptors came from a woman between 18 and 70 years old with a cervical HPV16 infection that either progressed to CIN3+ or cleared (not recorded which).

Comment on this clone: The CDR3 is cut off 3 residues early in the read; its end comes from the germline J gene. This chain uses TRBV14 with TRBJ1-2; D gene ambiguous. Germline V gene sequence: CDR1 SGHDN, CDR2 FVKESK. This CDR3 is 16 amino acids long. The CDR3 is CASSQVSSGVLRRYTF. The covered CDR3 bases are TGTGCCAGCAGCCAAGTATCCAGCGGGGTCCTAAGGCGC.

Turning to this clone: The CDR3 extends 3 residues past the end of the read, so its final part is completed from the germline J gene. The chain is built from TRBV18 and TRBJ1-1; D gene ambiguous. CDR1 is KGHSH and CDR2 is LQKENI in the germline V gene. The germline V and J ends were trimmed by 5 bases and 1 base, with 14 bases remaining between them. This CDR3 has 15 residues. The CDR3 loop is CASSEDAWANTEAFF. The sequenced part of the CDR3 DNA is TGTGCCAGCTCAGAAGACGCGTGGGCGAACACTGAA.

Details on this clone: The read finishes 3 residues shy of the CDR3 end, and the germline J gene is used to complete it. The chain carries TRBV2 and TRBJ2-7, with 7 positions matching TRBD1. The CDR3 consists of 14 residues. J was trimmed by 2 bases and V by 6 bases; bases with no gene match: 7. Germline V lookup: CDR1 SNHLY, CDR2 FYNNEI. CDR3 protein: CASRTYRGPYEQYF. The DNA read from the CDR3 is TGTGCCAGCAGAACGTACAGGGGCCCCTACGAG.

A remark on this clone: The CDR3 goes on 3 residues after the read ends, and that part is filled in from the germline J gene. V usage is TRBV19 and J usage is TRBJ1-5, with 9 bases fitting TRBD1. After removal of 7 bases from V and 2 bases from J, the junction contained 12 bases not matched to a gene. Germline loops: CDR1 LNHDA, CDR2 SQIVND (reference sequence). The CDR3 is 17 amino acids. CDR3 amino acids: CASTQDRGAIGNQPQHF. The sequenced part of the CDR3 DNA is TGTGCCAGTACCCAGGACAGGGGCGCAATAGGCAATCAGCCC. The full variable domain, with the rest looked up from reference TRBV19 and TRBJ1-5, is DGGITQSPKYLFRKEGQNVTLSCEQNLNHDAMYWYRQDPGQGLRLIYYSQIVNDFQKGDIAEGYSVSREKKESFPLTVTSAQKNPTAFYLCASTQDRGAIGNQPQHFGDGTRLSIL.

Points on this clone: Read sequence stops 3 residues before the CDR3 end, and the germline J gene provides the missing end. The chain carries TRBV7-8 and TRBJ1-5; no reliable D call. Germline CDR1 and CDR2: SGHVS and FQNEAQ. Deletions cut 5 bases from V and 0 bases from J, with 14 bases between. The CDR3 is made up of 16 amino acids. The CDR3 loop is CASSLRTGYSNQPQHF. Incomplete CDR3 DNA: TGTGCCAGCAGCCTAAGGACGGGGTATAGCAATCAGCCC.

Comments on this clone: A junction end diverges from the germline sequence, so it may reflect a read error. Read sequence stops 3 residues before the CDR3 end, and the germline J gene provides the missing end. This chain joins TRBV4-2 and TRBJ2-3; tentatively, D is TRBD1 (6 bases). Germline CDR1 LGHNA, CDR2 YNFKEQ. The CDR3 has 15 residues. The CDR3 bases that were read are TGCGCCAGCAGCCAAGTGGGGGCAGGGAATCAGCCG. Protein sequence: CASSQVGAGNQP. The complete CDR3 protein is CASSQVGAGNQPQYF.

Comments on this clone: Read coverage stops 3 residues before the CDR3 terminus; the germline J gene supplies the remainder. The J gene is TRBJ1-5, the V gene TRBV5-1; the match to TRBD1 covers 7 bases. CDR1 and CDR2 from the germline V gene are SGHRS and YFSETQ. Losses at the gene ends were 2 bases for V and 6 bases for J; bases not matched to a gene: 8. There are 15 residues in the CDR3. The chain's CDR3 is CASSFSGDSGQPQHF. CDR3 bases read: TGCGCCAGCAGCTTCTCTGGGGACAGCGGTCAGCCC.

Note on this clone: The junction departs from germline at one end; a sequencing error may be responsible. The read terminates 3 residues ahead of where the CDR3 ends, so the germline J gene completes it. The J gene is TRBJ1-2, the V gene TRBV2; D is undetermined. This CDR3 region has 13 residues. CDR1 is SNHLY, CDR2 FYNNEI, per germline. The CDR3 DNA, read in part, is TGTGCCAGCAGTGAAATCAGTAACTATGTC. It specifies CASSEISNYV. The full CDR3 reads CASSEISNYVYTF.

With regard to this clone: Sequencing ends 3 residues short of the CDR3 end; the germline J gene provides the rest. The chain uses TRBV5-6 and TRBJ2-3; D gene unclear. The V end lost 1 base, the J end lost 2 bases, and 11 bases lay between the germline ends. The CDR3 covers 15 residues. Germline CDR1 SGHDT, CDR2 YYEEEE. CDR3 protein: CASSLPLLLTDTQYF. The DNA read from the CDR3 is TGTGCCAGCAGCTTGCCGCTACTACTCACAGATACG. The variable domain in full, with the rest retrieved from reference TRBV5-6 and TRBJ2-3, is DAGVTQSPTHLIKTRGQQVTLRCSPKSGHDTVSWYQQALGQGPQFIFQYYEEEERQRGNFPDRFSGHQFPNYSSELNVNALLLGDSALYLCASSLPLLLTDTQYFGPGTRLTVL.

Details on this clone: Read data end 3 residues before the CDR3 end; the end is taken from the germline J gene. The chain employs TRBV20-1 and TRBJ2-7, with 9 bases fitting TRBD2. The CDR3 has 14 residues. Germline trimming cut 3 bases from V and 3 bases from J; bases unmatched to any gene: 6. Germline V CDR1 and CDR2: DFQATT, SNEGSKA (reference sequence). The CDR3 sequence: CSASSSGNVYEQYF. Incomplete CDR3 DNA: TGCAGTGCTAGCTCTAGCGGGAACGTCTACGAG.

A note on this clone: The read ends 3 residues early relative to the CDR3; the germline J gene fills the gap. The same CDR3 arises from other DNA sequences in this sample as well. The chain has TRBV12-3 or TRBV12-4 and TRBJ2-5; D call uncertain. Trimming took off 3 bases at V and 6 bases at J, with 8 bases between the two ends. This CDR3 has 12 amino acids. The CDR3 DNA, read in part, is TGTGCCAGCAGTTTTTCCAGGCAGACC. Translating it yields CASSFSRQT. The CDR3 in full is CASSFSRQTQYF.

As for this clone: Coverage ceases 3 residues before the CDR3 finishes, and the germline J gene fills in the end. The J gene is TRBJ2-3, the V gene TRBV13; TRBD2 is a possible D gene (5 bases). This CDR3 is 12 amino acids long. V was trimmed by 3 bases and J by 5 bases, leaving 6 bases between them. Germline assignment: CDR1 PRHDT and CDR2 FYEKMQ (reference sequence). CDR3 DNA (partial): TGTGCCAGCAGCTTTCGGGGAGATACG. Its translation is CASSFRGDT. The CDR3, in full, reads CASSFRGDTQYF.

A remark on this clone: Sequencing ends 3 residues short of the CDR3 end; the germline J gene provides the rest. The chain uses TRBV6-2 or TRBV6-3 and TRBJ2-3; a weak D match, TRBD2 (7 bases). The CDR3 length is 14 residues. Germline CDR1 reads MNHEY; CDR2 reads SVGEGT. The chain's CDR3 is CASSPGGAQETQYF. The CDR3 bases that were read are TGTGCCAGCAGCCCTGGGGGGGCCCAAGAGACG.

A note on this clone: Sequencing ends 3 residues short of the CDR3 end; the germline J gene provides the rest. The chain carries TRBV6-4 and TRBJ2-1; a weak D match, TRBD1 (6 bases). The CDR3 has 16 amino acids. Germline V lookup: CDR1 MRHNA, CDR2 SNTAGT. V lost 0 bases and J lost 5, with 14 bases in between. CDR3 protein: CASSDSLTGTHNEQFF. The CDR3 bases that were read are TGTGCCAGCAGTGACTCCTTGACAGGAACCCACAATGAG.

With regard to this clone: The read gets to within 3 residues of the CDR3 end, and the germline J gene fills in the rest. The chain has TRBV10-2 and TRBJ1-2; TRBD1 matches 7 bases. Germline CDR1 WSHSY, CDR2 SAAADI. Trimming removed 6 bases from V and 3 bases from J; junction bases left unmatched: 4. The CDR3 totals 13 residues. Partial CDR3 DNA: TGCGCCAGCAGCGATGGGACAGACTATGGC. This gives the protein CASSDGTDYG. The whole CDR3 is CASSDGTDYGYTF.

The sequenced part of the CDR3 DNA is TGTGCCAGCAGCGTAAGGGACAGGGCGAGGGAGACC. This translates into CASSVRDRARET. The full-length CDR3 reads as CASSVRDRARETQYF. The chain recombines TRBV9 with TRBJ2-5, with TRBD1 matching over 9 bases. The read ends 3 residues shy of where the CDR3 ends; the end is completed using the germline J gene. Germline CDR1 is SGDLS and CDR2 is YYNGEE. V shed 1 base, J shed 5 bases, and the junction held 6 bases outside the gene matches. This CDR3 spans 15 amino acids.

CDR3 bases read: TGTGCCAGCAGTGGGACTAGCGGTCGCACAGATACG. It encodes CASSGTSGRTDT. The CDR3 as a whole reads CASSGTSGRTDTQYF. The chain employs TRBV6-1 and TRBJ2-3; 10 bases line up with TRBD2. The CDR3 end falls 3 residues outside the read, so it is completed with the germline J gene. The length of the CDR3 is 15 residues. V was pared by 4 bases and J by 1 base, with 2 bases of the junction left unmatched. Germline V gene lookup returns CDR1 MNHNS and CDR2 SASEGT.

Comments on this clone: The read comes to an end 3 residues before the CDR3 does, leaving the germline J gene to fill in the end. The gene calls are TRBV7-9 and TRBJ2-5, with 8 bases lining up with TRBD1. V lost 1 base, J lost 5 bases, and 6 bases stayed unmatched. The CDR3 runs 15 residues. CDR1 and CDR2 from the germline V gene are SEHNR and FQNEAQ (reference sequence). This chain's CDR3 is CASSLGTGRWETQYF. The CDR3 DNA, read in part, is TGTGCCAGCAGCTTAGGGACAGGGAGGTGGGAGACC.

Regarding this clone: Sequencing ends 3 residues short of the CDR3 end; the germline J gene provides the rest. The V and J genes are TRBV20-1 and TRBJ2-5, with 12 bases matching TRBD2. In germline, CDR1 is DFQATT, CDR2 SNEGSKA (reference sequence). The V gene end was trimmed by 2 bases and the J gene end by 4 bases; junction bases not matched to a gene: 8. The CDR3 runs 16 residues. CDR3 DNA (partial): TGCAGTGCTAGATCGGCCACTAGCGGGGGGATAGAGACC. This encodes CSARSATSGGIET. The CDR3 in full is CSARSATSGGIETQYF.

Concerning this clone itself: The CDR3 goes on 3 residues after the read ends, and that part is filled in from the germline J gene. This rearrangement joins TRBV11-2 to TRBJ2-5, with D possibly being TRBD2 (6 bases). V was cut by 5 bases and J by 7 bases, with 11 bases left in between. Germline assignment: CDR1 SGHAT and CDR2 FQNNGV. This CDR3 comprises 12 residues. CDR3 protein: CASSQTGGTQYF. The CDR3 DNA, read in part, is TGTGCCAGCAGCCAGACCGGGGGGACC.

To note about this clone: The read ends 3 residues early relative to the CDR3; the germline J gene fills the gap. This chain uses TRBV7-2 with TRBJ2-2; 8 bases line up with TRBD1. Germline lookup yields CDR1 SGHTA and CDR2 FQGNSA. The CDR3 is 15 residues long. CDR3 DNA, as far as it was read: TGTGCCAGCAGCTTGGACAGGGTGACTAATGAAAAG. It encodes CASSLDRVTNEK. The entire CDR3 is CASSLDRVTNEKLFF. Full variable domain (remainder filled in from reference TRBV7-2 and TRBJ2-2): GAGVSQSPSNKVTEKGKDVELRCDPISGHTALYWYRQSLGQGLEFLIYFQGNSAPDKSGLPSDRFSAERTGGSVSTLTIQRTQQEDSAVYLCASSLDRVTNEKLFFGEGSRLTVL.

A note on this clone: With the read ending 3 residues before the CDR3 end, the germline J gene is used to fill in that end. The V call is TRBV2, the J call TRBJ2-7; unclear D gene. The germline V gene encodes CDR1 SNHLY and CDR2 FYNNEI. This CDR3 has 11 residues. V was trimmed by 4 bases and J by 4 bases, leaving 5 bases between them. The CDR3 protein is CASSVNYEQYF. The CDR3 DNA, read in part, is TGTGCCAGCAGTGTAAATTACGAG.

With regard to this clone: From the germline J gene comes the end of the CDR3, since the read stops 3 residues before it. J is TRBJ2-5 and V is TRBV19; a weak D match, TRBD1 (5 bases). Germline V gene data show CDR1 as LNHDA and CDR2 as SQIVND (reference sequence). The CDR3 length is 12 residues. V was trimmed by 7 bases and J by 0 bases, leaving 6 bases between them. CDR3: CASKGNQETQYF. The part of the CDR3 DNA that was read is TGTGCCAGTAAGGGGAACCAAGAGACC.

As to this clone: Read data end 3 residues before the CDR3 end; the end is taken from the germline J gene. The genes are TRBV18 and TRBJ1-1; 9 bases are a match to TRBD1. The CDR3 has 15 residues. The ends lost 2 bases at V and 4 bases at J; junction bases unmatched: 5. The V gene's germline CDR1 is KGHSH and CDR2 LQKENI. Partial CDR3 DNA: TGTGCCAGCTCACCAAATGAGGACAGGGGCACTGAA. It specifies CASSPNEDRGTE. The entire CDR3 protein reads CASSPNEDRGTEAFF.

With respect to this clone: The read falls 3 residues short of the CDR3 end, and the missing part is taken from the germline J gene. The V call is TRBV7-8, the J call TRBJ1-5; TRBD1 might be the D (6 bases). The CDR3 loop spans 17 amino acids. V dropped 0 bases and J dropped 3 bases, with 15 bases sitting between them. Germline CDR1 and CDR2: SGHVS and FQNEAQ. Here the CDR3 reads CASSLALQRDTNQPQHF. CDR3 DNA (partial): TGTGCCAGCAGCTTAGCCCTCCAACGGGACACCAATCAGCCC.

In the case of this clone: The junction departs from germline at one end; a sequencing error may be responsible. The read is 3 residues too short to cover the CDR3 end, so that end is filled in from the germline J gene. The chain combines TRBV18 with TRBJ2-3; TRBD2 matches 11 bases. This CDR3 spans 18 amino acids. Germline-derived CDR1 and CDR2 are KGHSH and LQKENI. This CDR3 reads CASSPGSGSGRARDTQYF. The DNA read from the CDR3 is TGTGCCAGTTCACCGGGTAGTGGTAGCGGGAGGGCCCGAGATACG.

As concerns this clone: The CDR3 is cut off 3 residues early in the read; its end comes from the germline J gene. This chain uses TRBV10-1 with TRBJ2-3; 8 bases agree with TRBD2. The length of the CDR3 is 15 residues. V lost 6 bases, J lost 2 bases, and 7 bases stayed unmatched. CDR1 is WNHNN and CDR2 is SYGVQD in the germline V gene (reference sequence). The CDR3 bases that were read are TGCGCCAGCAGGAGAGGGACTAGAGACACAGATACG. Protein product: CASRRGTRDTDT. The CDR3, in full, reads CASRRGTRDTDTQYF.

The sequenced CDR3 bases are TGTGCCAGCAAACCCGACAGGGACGGCAATCAGCCC. The encoded protein is CASKPDRDGNQP. The CDR3, in full, reads CASKPDRDGNQPQHF. The chain couples TRBV6-2 or TRBV6-3 to TRBJ1-5; 7 bases are shared with TRBD1. The read ends 3 residues before the CDR3 terminus; that terminus is restored from the germline J gene. CDR3 length equals 15 residues. Germline V lookup: CDR1 MNHEY, CDR2 SVGEGT. V was pared by 7 bases and J by 2 bases, with 8 bases of the junction left unmatched.

With respect to this clone: The DNA ends 3 residues before the CDR3 does, and the rest of the CDR3 is filled in from the germline J gene. This sequence joins TRBV5-1 and TRBJ1-1; maybe TRBD1 (6 bases). This CDR3 contains 16 residues. Trimming took 6 bases from V and 1 from J, leaving 19 bases between them. Germline V lookup: CDR1 SGHRS, CDR2 YFSETQ. The covered CDR3 bases are TGCGCCAGCAACTTACTGGCGGGACAAGAGAACACTGAA. As protein: CASNLLAGQENTE. The full CDR3 sequence reads CASNLLAGQENTEAFF.